The 16 T cell receptor beta chains listed next were all sequenced from one sample in a study of blood T cells in healthy people across ages (dated by TCRdb to between 2015 and 2016). Receptor amplification or capture employed 5' RACE. Sequencer: Illumina HiSeq 2500. A second PCR of roughly 7 to 11 cycles was performed with a sample-barcoded 5' primer and a J-beta primer mix. Using fastp at Q25 and MiXCR, TCRdb reprocessed the public reads and kept productive beta chains. Entries that share a CDR3 protein sequence are merged under the most common genes and DNA. This sample lists about 400,000 distinct CDR3 sequences; roughly half were detected once. Over 40% of the sample comes from the top ten. Sequenced material: blood. The receptors originated from a man aged 55 to 70 in good health.

About this clonotype: One end of the junction fails to match germline, which may point to a read error. The chain is built from TRBV7-7 and TRBJ2-3; no clear D. CDR1 is SSHAT and CDR2 is FNYEAQ in the germline V gene (reference sequence). The CDR3 totals 12 residues. The CDR3 reads CASSPIGDTQYF. The CDR3 nucleotides read TGTGCTAGCAGTCCCATAGGAGATACGCAGTATTTT. The full variable domain, rest sourced from reference TRBV7-7 and TRBJ2-3, is GAGVSQSPRYKVTKRGQDVTLRCDPISSHATLYWYQQALGQGPEFLTYFNYEAQPDKSGLPSDRFSAERPEGSISTLTIQRTEQRDSAMYRCASSPIGDTQYFGPGTRLTVL.

The genes are TRBV7-6 and TRBJ2-3, with 10 nucleotides matching TRBD2. This CDR3 is 16 amino acids long. J was trimmed by 4 bases and V by 1 base; bases with no gene match: 5. In germline, CDR1 is SGHVS, CDR2 FNYEAQ. CDR3 nucleotide sequence: TGTGCCAGCAGCTTAGGGGCAGCGGGAGGGTCAGATACGCAGTATTTT. Its translation: CASSLGAAGGSDTQYF.

Details on this clonotype: Mismatch with germline at one junction end may stem from a read error. This sequence joins TRBV4-3 and TRBJ2-1; the D gene could be TRBD1 or TRBD2 (6 bases each). The CDR3 has 16 amino acids. The germline gives CDR1 LGHNA, CDR2 YSLEER. The CDR3 loop reads CASSQAEGGAYNELYF. CDR3 coding DNA: TGCGCCAGCAGCCAAGCTGAGGGGGGCGCCTACAATGAGCTGTACTTC.

In its sample, this clonotype was seen a few times. This sequence joins TRBV7-9 and TRBJ1-4; 8 nucleotides match TRBD1. Per the germline V gene, CDR1 is SEHNR and CDR2 is FQNEAQ (reference sequence). The V and J ends lost 4 bases and 3 bases, in that order; junction bases with no gene match: 4. The CDR3 sequence is 15 residues long. This CDR3 is CASSWSGQANEKLFF. The CDR3, as DNA: TGTGCCAGCAGCTGGTCGGGACAGGCTAATGAAAAACTGTTTTTT.

This clonotype was seen only once. The V gene is TRBV27, the J gene TRBJ1-4; D may be TRBD1 (5 bases). Germline CDR1 MNHEY, CDR2 SMNVEV (reference sequence). V shed 3 bases and J shed 0 bases, with 17 bases lying between them. CDR3 length: 18 amino acids. DNA for the CDR3: TGTGCCAGCAGTTTCTTTTCCCCGGGACTCGCAACTAATGAAAAACTGTTTTTT. It encodes CASSFFSPGLATNEKLFF.

This clonotype has a single count. The gene calls are TRBV5-1 and TRBJ1-1, with 8 bases fitting TRBD1. The ends lost 0 bases at V and 11 bases at J; junction bases unmatched: 15. The CDR3 covers 16 residues. Looked up from germline, CDR1 is SGHRS and CDR2 is YFSETQ. The CDR3 DNA follows: TGCGCCAGCAGCTTGGCCGGGGACCAGGGGGCAAAGGGGGCTTTCTTT. The encoded protein is CASSLAGDQGAKGAFF. The full variable domain, its missing parts supplied by reference TRBV5-1 and TRBJ1-1, is KAGVTQTPRYLIKTRGQQVTLSCSPISGHRSVSWYQQTPGQGLQFLFEYFSETQRNKGNFPGRFSGRQFSNSRSEMNVSTLELGDSALYLCASSLAGDQGAKGAFFGQGTRLTVV.

The chain has TRBV29-1 and TRBJ2-1; 14 positions match TRBD2. V lost 7 bases and J lost 9; bases outside the gene matches: 8. The CDR3 has 14 amino acids. CDR1 and CDR2 (germline): SQVTM, ANQGSEA. The CDR3: CSAATSGRGSEQFF. In DNA form, the CDR3 reads TGCAGCGCGGCGACTAGCGGGAGGGGTAGTGAGCAGTTCTTC.

The rearrangement links TRBV11-2 to TRBJ1-2, with TRBD1 identical over 10 bases. Germline CDR1 is SGHAT and CDR2 is FQNNGV. V trimming: 5 bases; J trimming: 4 bases; junction bases outside the gene matches: 4. This CDR3 has 14 amino acids. The CDR3 sequence: CASSRDRGSYGYTF. The CDR3 DNA reads as TGTGCCAGCAGCCGGGACAGGGGCTCCTATGGCTACACCTTC.

The chain combines TRBV20-1 with TRBJ1-3; perhaps TRBD1 as D (6 bases). V lost 0 bases and J lost 2, with 11 bases in between. The V gene's germline CDR1 is DFQATT and CDR2 SNEGSKA (reference sequence). This CDR3 is 15 amino acids long. The CDR3 protein is CSARDSHRAGNTIYF. The CDR3 region has the DNA TGCAGTGCTAGAGATTCTCACAGGGCTGGAAACACCATATATTTT.

This clonotype was recorded many times. V is TRBV20-1 and J is TRBJ1-4; TRBD1 aligns across 10 bases. Unmatched junction bases numbered 5, after V lost 5 bases and J lost 8 bases. This CDR3 comprises 13 residues. Germline V gene lookup returns CDR1 DFQATT and CDR2 SNEGSKA (reference sequence). CDR3 protein: CSAPGQGNEKLFF. In DNA, the CDR3 is TGCAGTGCTCCGGGACAGGGGAACGAAAAACTGTTTTTT.

V usage is TRBV30 and J usage is TRBJ1-5; TRBD1 aligns across 9 bases. The CDR3 is 14 residues long. Germline lookup yields CDR1 GTSNPN and CDR2 SVGIG (reference sequence). With 1 base clipped from V and 8 bases from J, the junction kept 6 bases outside the gene matches. This chain's CDR3 is CAWSETGGEEPQHF. As DNA, the CDR3 is TGTGCCTGGAGTGAAACAGGGGGCGAGGAGCCCCAGCATTTT.

This clonotype has at least ten counts. V and J are TRBV2 and TRBJ2-3; no clear D gene. Trimming took 9 bases from V and 2 from J, leaving 12 bases between them. Germline CDR1 reads SNHLY; CDR2 reads FYNNEI. The CDR3 covers 13 residues. The DNA of the CDR3 is TGTGCCAGTCAGGCGGAACACACAGATACGCAGTATTTT. Encoded protein: CASQAEHTDTQYF.

The chain has TRBV14 and TRBJ2-4; D unresolved. This CDR3 comprises 14 residues. V was cut by 2 bases and J by 4 bases, with 9 bases left in between. The germline gives CDR1 SGHDN, CDR2 FVKESK. For the CDR3, the DNA is TGTGCCAGCAGCCAAAGGAAGAGGAAAAACATTCAGTACTTC. Protein sequence: CASSQRKRKNIQYF.

V gene TRBV4-3 combines with J gene TRBJ2-7, with 9 positions matching TRBD1. The J segment lost 1 base and the V segment lost 0 bases, leaving 4 bases of the junction unmatched. CDR3 length: 16 amino acids. From germline, CDR1 is LGHNA and CDR2 YSLEER. The CDR3 DNA follows: TGCGCCAGCAGCCAAGATGTCGGGACAGGGTCCTACGAGCAGTACTTC. Its translation is CASSQDVGTGSYEQYF.

The V call is TRBV7-9, the J call TRBJ2-3; D perhaps matches TRBD2 (5 bases). The CDR3 is made up of 14 amino acids. V was cut by 1 base and J by 5 bases, with 10 bases left in between. CDR1 is SEHNR and CDR2 is FQNEAQ in the germline V gene (reference sequence). The CDR3 sequence is CASSLELEGDTQYF. The CDR3 DNA reads TGTGCCAGCAGCTTAGAACTAGAGGGAGATACGCAGTATTTT.

The chain links TRBV10-3 to TRBJ2-5; TRBD2 matches 15 bases. The length of the CDR3 is 16 residues. The germline V gene encodes CDR1 ENHRY and CDR2 SYGVKD. With V trimmed by 4 bases and J by 11 bases, 11 bases remained unmatched. The CDR3 region is CAISGTSGRARDEQYF. The CDR3 DNA is TGTGCCATCAGTGGGACTAGCGGGAGGGCCAGGGATGAGCAGTACTTC.